The clone carrying this T cell receptor beta chain was counted only a few times. Antigen: not known. This entry comes from a study of CD8 T cells in ankylosing spondylitis. For TCR beta, libraries came from quantitative 5'-RACE with molecular barcodes. TCRdb fed the 5' RACE reads into MiXCR, producing one record per CDR3 protein. The data show under 450,000 distinct CDR3 sequences, approximately 17% seen once. V lost 3 bases, J lost 2 bases, and 10 bases lay in between. This CDR3 contains 14 residues. Study-wide points: Reactive arthritis synovial fluid and blood were previously reported to contain some motif variants. Reportedly, disease-linked clones are significantly enriched in ankylosing spondylitis patients' matched synovial fluid. Among TCR beta sequences, a motif of roughly 8 highly homologous variants appeared characteristic of ankylosing spondylitis blood. Clones linked to the disease showed a CD8+ phenotype. They occurred at relatively low frequencies in peripheral blood.

This rearrangement joins TRBV12-3 or TRBV12-4 to TRBJ2-5, with no clear D. The sample comprised blood, either unsorted or a sorted T cell fraction (not recorded which). The receptor comes from a male donor with ankylosing spondylitis. The CDR3 loop reads CASSFRQRQETQYF. CDR3 nucleotides: TGTGCCAGCAGTTTCAGGCAGAGACAAGAGACCCAGTACTTC.